These T cell receptor beta chains were read from a single sample in a study of OX40 agonist ivuxolimab in advanced cancers. Generated by immunoSEQ multiplex PCR, the TCRdb table keeps only in-frame clones and is missing some. The table records tens of thousands of clones, about 74% of them present only once. This material consisted of CD4+ or CD8+ T cells sorted from blood, taken in a trial of the OX40 agonist ivuxolimab. These TCRs come from an adult with an advanced solid tumor such as melanoma, head and neck, liver or kidney cancer. The CDR3 runs from the conserved cysteine through the conserved F or W. Fields, in order: CDR3 protein, CDR3 DNA, clone size, CDR3 length, V gene, D gene, J gene. The D gene is left open where the match is weak. Only some rows state a clone size, as once, few, many or a class for expanded clones.

CDR3 protein: CAISTGNSGNTIYF
CDR3 DNA: TGTGCCATCTCTACAGGCAACTCTGGAAACACCATATATTTT
clone size: .
CDR3 length: 14
V gene: TRBV10-3
D gene: .
J gene: TRBJ1-3

CDR3 protein: CASSSPGLSYEQYF
CDR3 DNA: TGTGCCAGCAGTTCGCCAGGTCTCTCCTACGAGCAGTACTTC
clone size: once
CDR3 length: 14
V gene: TRBV27
D gene: .
J gene: TRBJ2-7

CDR3 protein: CASSDTGGTDEKLFF
CDR3 DNA: TGTGCCAGCAGTGACACAGGGGGCACGGATGAAAAACTGTTTTTT
clone size: .
CDR3 length: 15
V gene: TRBV25-1
D gene: TRBD1
J gene: TRBJ1-4

CDR3 protein: CASTSNQGGTYGYTF
CDR3 DNA: TGTGCCAGCACTTCAAATCAAGGGGGGACCTATGGCTACACCTTC
clone size: .
CDR3 length: 15
V gene: TRBV27
D gene: .
J gene: TRBJ1-2

CDR3 protein: CASGLWVTSGSSYNEQFF
CDR3 DNA: TGTGCCAGCGGCCTTTGGGTCACTAGCGGGAGCTCCTACAATGAGCAGTTCTTC
clone size: .
CDR3 length: 18
V gene: TRBV28
D gene: TRBD2
J gene: TRBJ2-1

CDR3 protein: CASNGGGSRENEQFF
CDR3 DNA: TGTGCCAGTAACGGGGGCGGGAGTAGAGAAAATGAGCAGTTCTTC
clone size: .
CDR3 length: 15
V gene: TRBV19
D gene: .
J gene: TRBJ2-1

CDR3 protein: CASSRMGAEAFF
CDR3 DNA: TGTGCCAGTAGTAGGATGGGGGCTGAAGCTTTCTTT
clone size: many
CDR3 length: 12
V gene: TRBV19
D gene: .
J gene: TRBJ1-1

CDR3 protein: CASTLVGQGNTGELFF
CDR3 DNA: TGTGCCAGCACCCTCGTGGGACAGGGAAACACCGGGGAGCTGTTTTTT
clone size: .
CDR3 length: 16
V gene: TRBV28
D gene: TRBD1
J gene: TRBJ2-2

CDR3 protein: CASSISGLAGSNTGELFF
CDR3 DNA: TGTGCCAGTAGTATCTCGGGACTAGCGGGATCGAACACCGGGGAGCTGTTTTTT
clone size: once
CDR3 length: 18
V gene: TRBV19
D gene: TRBD2
J gene: TRBJ2-2

CDR3 protein: CATRQAGGNEQFF
CDR3 DNA: TGTGCCACCCGACAAGCGGGGGGGAATGAGCAGTTCTTC
clone size: .
CDR3 length: 13
V gene: TRBV7-8
D gene: TRBD2
J gene: TRBJ2-1

CDR3 protein: CASSNSGSNGELFF
CDR3 DNA: TGTGCCAGCAGCAATAGCGGGAGTAACGGGGAGCTGTTTTTT
clone size: .
CDR3 length: 14
V gene: TRBV11-2
D gene: TRBD2
J gene: TRBJ2-2

CDR3 protein: CASSVVQGKNTEAFF
CDR3 DNA: TGTGCCAGCAGCGTAGTACAGGGCAAGAACACTGAAGCTTTCTTT
clone size: once
CDR3 length: 15
V gene: TRBV9
D gene: .
J gene: TRBJ1-1

CDR3 protein: CASSWAAGANEQYF
CDR3 DNA: TGTGCCAGCAGCTGGGCAGCGGGAGCCAACGAGCAGTACTTC
clone size: medium-sized
CDR3 length: 14
V gene: TRBV7-2
D gene: TRBD2
J gene: TRBJ2-7

CDR3 protein: CASSLMGHQTTEQYF
CDR3 DNA: TGTGCCAGCAGCTTAATGGGACACCAAACGACCGAGCAGTACTTC
clone size: .
CDR3 length: 15
V gene: TRBV7-9
D gene: .
J gene: TRBJ2-7

CDR3 protein: CASSFTGTGSYEQYF
CDR3 DNA: TGTGCCAGCAGCTTCACCGGGACAGGGTCCTACGAGCAGTACTTC
clone size: .
CDR3 length: 15
V gene: TRBV11-2
D gene: TRBD1
J gene: TRBJ2-7

CDR3 protein: CASSHTGNTIYF
CDR3 DNA: TGTGCCAGCAGCCACACCGGAAACACCATATATTTT
clone size: .
CDR3 length: 12
V gene: TRBV7-8
D gene: .
J gene: TRBJ1-3

CDR3 protein: CASRAPGAKDNEQFF
CDR3 DNA: TGCGCCAGCAGGGCCCCCGGGGCCAAGGACAATGAGCAGTTCTTC
clone size: .
CDR3 length: 15
V gene: TRBV4-1
D gene: .
J gene: TRBJ2-1

CDR3 protein: CASSLKRTGEGYTF
CDR3 DNA: TGTGCCAGCAGCTTAAAAAGGACCGGGGAGGGCTACACCTTC
clone size: once
CDR3 length: 14
V gene: TRBV11-1
D gene: .
J gene: TRBJ1-2

CDR3 protein: CASSIAKAYGYTF
CDR3 DNA: TGTGCCAGCAGCATCGCAAAAGCGTATGGCTACACCTTC
clone size: .
CDR3 length: 13
V gene: TRBV6-5
D gene: .
J gene: TRBJ1-2

CDR3 protein: CASSTQGGTEAFF
CDR3 DNA: TGCGCCAGCAGCACCCAGGGAGGCACTGAAGCTTTCTTT
clone size: .
CDR3 length: 13
V gene: TRBV5-1
D gene: .
J gene: TRBJ1-1